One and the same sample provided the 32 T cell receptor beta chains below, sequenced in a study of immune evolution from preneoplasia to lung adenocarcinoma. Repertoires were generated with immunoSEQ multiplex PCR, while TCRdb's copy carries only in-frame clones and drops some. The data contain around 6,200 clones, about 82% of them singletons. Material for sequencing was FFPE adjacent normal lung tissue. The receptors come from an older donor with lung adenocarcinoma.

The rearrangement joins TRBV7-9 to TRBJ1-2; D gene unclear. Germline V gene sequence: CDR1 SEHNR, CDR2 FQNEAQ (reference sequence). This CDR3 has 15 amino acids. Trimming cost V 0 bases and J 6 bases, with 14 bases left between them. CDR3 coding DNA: TGTGCCAGCAGCTTAGCGCAAGAGGGTTCTCATGGCTACACCTTC. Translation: CASSLAQEGSHGYTF.

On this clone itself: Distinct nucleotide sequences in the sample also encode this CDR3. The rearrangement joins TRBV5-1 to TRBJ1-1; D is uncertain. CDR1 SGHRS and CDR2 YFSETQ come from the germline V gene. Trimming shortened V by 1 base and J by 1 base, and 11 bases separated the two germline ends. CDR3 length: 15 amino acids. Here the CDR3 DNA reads TGCGCCAGCAGCTTGCCTCGGACTCCGAACACTGAAGCTTTCTTT. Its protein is CASSLPRTPNTEAFF.

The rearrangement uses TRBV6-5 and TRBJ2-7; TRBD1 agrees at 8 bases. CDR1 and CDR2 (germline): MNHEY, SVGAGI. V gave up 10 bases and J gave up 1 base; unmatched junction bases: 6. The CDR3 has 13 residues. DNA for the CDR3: TGTGCCACCTGGACAGGGAATTCCTACGAGCAGTACTTC. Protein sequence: CATWTGNSYEQYF.

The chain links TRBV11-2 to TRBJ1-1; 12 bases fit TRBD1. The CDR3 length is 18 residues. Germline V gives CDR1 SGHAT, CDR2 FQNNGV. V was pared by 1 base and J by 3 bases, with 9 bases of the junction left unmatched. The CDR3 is CASSLVTGQGAWDTEAFF. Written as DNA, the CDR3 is TGTGCCAGCAGCTTAGTCACGGGACAGGGGGCCTGGGACACTGAAGCTTTCTTT.

The CDR3 DNA sequence: TGCGCCAGCAGCCACGGACTAGCGGGTGACCAAGAGACCCAGTACTTC. It yields the protein CASSHGLAGDQETQYF. The chain combines TRBV4-1 with TRBJ2-5; 11 nucleotides match TRBD2. J lost 0 bases, V lost 3 bases, and 3 bases had no gene match. Germline assignment: CDR1 MGHRA and CDR2 YSYEKL. The CDR3 is 16 amino acids.

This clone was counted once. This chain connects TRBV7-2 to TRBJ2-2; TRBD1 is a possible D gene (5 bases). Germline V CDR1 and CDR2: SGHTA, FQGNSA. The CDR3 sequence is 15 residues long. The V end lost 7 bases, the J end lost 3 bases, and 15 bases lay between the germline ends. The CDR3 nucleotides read TGTGCCAGCACCACAGGCGGCAGTTACACCGGGGAGCTGTTTTTT. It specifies CASTTGGSYTGELFF. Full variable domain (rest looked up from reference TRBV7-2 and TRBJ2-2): GAGVSQSPSNKVTEKGKDVELRCDPISGHTALYWYRQSLGQGLEFLIYFQGNSAPDKSGLPSDRFSAERTGGSVSTLTIQRTQQEDSAVYLCASTTGGSYTGELFFGEGSRLTVL.

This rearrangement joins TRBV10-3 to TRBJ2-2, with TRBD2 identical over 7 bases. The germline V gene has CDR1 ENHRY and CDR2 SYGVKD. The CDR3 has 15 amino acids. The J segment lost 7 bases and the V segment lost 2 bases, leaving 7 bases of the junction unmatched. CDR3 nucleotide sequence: TGTGCCATCAGTGAGGCGCGGGAGTTAGGCGGGGAGCTGTTTTTT. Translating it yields CAISEARELGGELFF.

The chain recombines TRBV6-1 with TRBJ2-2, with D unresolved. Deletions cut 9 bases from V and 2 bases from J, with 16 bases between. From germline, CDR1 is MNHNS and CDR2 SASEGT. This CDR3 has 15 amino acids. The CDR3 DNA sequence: TGTGCCAGTAGCATCCTGGACGGCAACACCGGGGAGCTGTTTTTT. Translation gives CASSILDGNTGELFF.

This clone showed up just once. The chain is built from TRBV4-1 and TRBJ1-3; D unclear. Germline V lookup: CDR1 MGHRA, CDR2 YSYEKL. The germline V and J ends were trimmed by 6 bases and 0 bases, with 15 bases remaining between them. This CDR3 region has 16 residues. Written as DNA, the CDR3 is TGCGCCAGCAGTCCTTTAAGTACGAGCTCTGGAAACACCATATATTTT. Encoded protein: CASSPLSTSSGNTIYF.

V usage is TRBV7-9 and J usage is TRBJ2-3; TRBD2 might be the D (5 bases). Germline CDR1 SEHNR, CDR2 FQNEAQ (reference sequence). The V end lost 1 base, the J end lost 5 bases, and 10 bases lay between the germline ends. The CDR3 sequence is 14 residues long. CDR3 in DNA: TGTGCCAGCAGCTTAGAATTGAGGGTAGATACGCAGTATTTT. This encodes CASSLELRVDTQYF. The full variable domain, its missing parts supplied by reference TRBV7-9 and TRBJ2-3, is DTGVSQNPRHKITKRGQNVTFRCDPISEHNRLYWYRQTLGQGPEFLTYFQNEAQLEKSRLLSDRFSAERPKGSFSTLEIQRTEQGDSAMYLCASSLELRVDTQYFGPGTRLTVL.

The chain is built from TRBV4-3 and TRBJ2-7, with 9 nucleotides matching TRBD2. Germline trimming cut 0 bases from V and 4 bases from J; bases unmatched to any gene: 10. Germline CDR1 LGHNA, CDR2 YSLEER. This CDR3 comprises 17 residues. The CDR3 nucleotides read TGCGCCAGCAGCCAAGAGCGGACCGGACTAGCGTTATACGAGCAGTACTTC. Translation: CASSQERTGLALYEQYF.

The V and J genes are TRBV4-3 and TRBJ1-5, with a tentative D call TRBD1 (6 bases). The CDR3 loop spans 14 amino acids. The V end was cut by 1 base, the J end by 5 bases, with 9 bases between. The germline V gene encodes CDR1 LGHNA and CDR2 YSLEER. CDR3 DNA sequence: TGCGCCAGCAGCCAAGTACAGGGAGATCAGCCCCAGCATTTT. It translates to CASSQVQGDQPQHF.

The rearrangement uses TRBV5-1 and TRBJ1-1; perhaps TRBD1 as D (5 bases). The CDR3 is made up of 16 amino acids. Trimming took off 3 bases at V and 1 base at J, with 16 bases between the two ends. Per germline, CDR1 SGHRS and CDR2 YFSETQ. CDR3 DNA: TGCGCCAGCAGCTCGCAACCGGGGACCCAGAACACTGAAGCTTTCTTT. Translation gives CASSSQPGTQNTEAFF.

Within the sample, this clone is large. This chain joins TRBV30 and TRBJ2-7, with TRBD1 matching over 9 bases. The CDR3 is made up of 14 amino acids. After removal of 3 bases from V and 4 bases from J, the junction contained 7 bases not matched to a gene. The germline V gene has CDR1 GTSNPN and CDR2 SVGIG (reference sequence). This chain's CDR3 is CAWSYGTGIYEQYF. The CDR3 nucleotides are TGTGCCTGGAGCTACGGGACAGGGATATACGAGCAGTACTTC.

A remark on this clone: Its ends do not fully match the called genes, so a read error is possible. CDR3 in DNA: TGTGCCAGCAGCCCTACTGGCTACACTGAGCAGTTCTTC. Translated, it gives CASSPTGYTEQFF. The genes are TRBV7-2 and TRBJ2-1; D not resolved. This CDR3 spans 13 amino acids. Germline lookup yields CDR1 SGHTA and CDR2 FQGNSA. Complete variable domain (other parts from reference TRBV7-2 and TRBJ2-1): GAGVSQSPSNKVTEKGKDVELRCDPISGHTALYWYRQSLGQGLEFLIYFQGNSAPDKSGLPSDRFSAERTGGSVSTLTIQRTQQEDSAVYLCASSPTGYTEQFFGPGTRLTVL.

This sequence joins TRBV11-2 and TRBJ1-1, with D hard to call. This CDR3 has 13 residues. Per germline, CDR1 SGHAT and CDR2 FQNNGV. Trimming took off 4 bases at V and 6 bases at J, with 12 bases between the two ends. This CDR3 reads CASSSPNTAEAFF. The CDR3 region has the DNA TGTGCCAGCAGCTCCCCAAACACGGCTGAAGCTTTCTTT.

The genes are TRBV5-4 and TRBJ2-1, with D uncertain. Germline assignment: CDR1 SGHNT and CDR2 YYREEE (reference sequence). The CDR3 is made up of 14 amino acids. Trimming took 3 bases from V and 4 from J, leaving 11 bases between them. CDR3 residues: CASSSPGGYNEQFF. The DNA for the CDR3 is TGTGCCAGCAGCTCCCCTGGCGGATACAATGAGCAGTTCTTC.

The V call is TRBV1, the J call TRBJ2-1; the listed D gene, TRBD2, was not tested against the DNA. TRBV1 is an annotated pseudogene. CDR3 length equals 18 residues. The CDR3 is CTSSHGTSGRNTHNEQFF. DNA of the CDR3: TGCACCAGCAGCCACGGGACTAGCGGGAGAAACACACACAATGAGCAGTTCTTC.

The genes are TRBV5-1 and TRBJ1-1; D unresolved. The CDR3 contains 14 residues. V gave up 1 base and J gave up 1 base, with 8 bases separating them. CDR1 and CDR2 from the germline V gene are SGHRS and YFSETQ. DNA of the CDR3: TGCGCCAGCAGCTTGATCATCGCGAACACTGAAGCTTTCTTT. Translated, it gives CASSLIIANTEAFF.

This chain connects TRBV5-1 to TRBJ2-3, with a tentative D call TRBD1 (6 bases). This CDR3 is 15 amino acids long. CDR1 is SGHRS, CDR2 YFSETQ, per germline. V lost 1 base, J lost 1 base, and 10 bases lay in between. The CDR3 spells CASSLQGLGTDTQYF. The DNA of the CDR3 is TGCGCCAGCAGCTTGCAGGGGCTTGGCACAGATACGCAGTATTTT.

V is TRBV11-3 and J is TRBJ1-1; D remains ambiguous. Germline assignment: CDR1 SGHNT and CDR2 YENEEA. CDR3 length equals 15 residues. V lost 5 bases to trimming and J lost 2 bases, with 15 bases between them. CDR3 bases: TGTGCCAGCAGCCCATTCGGCGGAGGCAACACTGAAGCTTTCTTT. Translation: CASSPFGGGNTEAFF.

The CDR3 DNA follows: TGTGCCAGCAGCGTCTTTAGTGGAGAATCGGAGACCCAGTACTTC. Encoded protein: CASSVFSGESETQYF. This chain uses TRBV9 with TRBJ2-5, with unresolved D. The CDR3 consists of 15 residues. Germline values: CDR1 SGDLS, CDR2 YYNGEE. Trimming took off 2 bases at V and 5 bases at J, with 16 bases between the two ends.

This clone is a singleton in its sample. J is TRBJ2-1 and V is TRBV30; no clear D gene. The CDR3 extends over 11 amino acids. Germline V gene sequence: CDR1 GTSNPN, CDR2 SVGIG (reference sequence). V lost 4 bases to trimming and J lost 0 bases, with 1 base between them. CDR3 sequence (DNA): TGTGCCTGGACCTCCTACAATGAGCAGTTCTTC. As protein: CAWTSYNEQFF.

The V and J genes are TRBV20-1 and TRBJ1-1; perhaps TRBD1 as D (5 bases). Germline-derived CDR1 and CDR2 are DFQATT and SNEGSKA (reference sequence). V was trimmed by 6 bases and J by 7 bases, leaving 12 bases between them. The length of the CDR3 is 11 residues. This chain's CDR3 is CSAERGGEAFF. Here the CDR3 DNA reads TGCAGTGCGGAGCGGGGCGGTGAAGCTTTCTTT.

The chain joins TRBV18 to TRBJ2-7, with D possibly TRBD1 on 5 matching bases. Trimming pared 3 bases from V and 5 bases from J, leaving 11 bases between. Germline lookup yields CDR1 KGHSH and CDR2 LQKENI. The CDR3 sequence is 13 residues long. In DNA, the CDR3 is TGTGCCAGCTCACCTGATTTCAGGGACGAGCAGTACTTC. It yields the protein CASSPDFRDEQYF.

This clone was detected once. The CDR3 region has the DNA TGTGCCAGCAGTGTTGAACAGGCAGAAGCCTCATATTTGGGTCAGCCCCAGCATTTT. Its protein product is CASSVEQAEASYLGQPQHF. The V gene is TRBV6-1, the J gene TRBJ1-5; tentatively, D is TRBD1 (5 bases). This CDR3 spans 19 amino acids. Trimming removed 4 bases from V and 6 bases from J, with 28 bases in between. Germline-derived CDR1 and CDR2 are MNHNS and SASEGT.

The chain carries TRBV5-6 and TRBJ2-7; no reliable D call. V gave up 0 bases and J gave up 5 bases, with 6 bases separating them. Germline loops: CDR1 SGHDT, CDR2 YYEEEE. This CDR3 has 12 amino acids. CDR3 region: CASSLEWNEQYF. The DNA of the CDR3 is TGTGCCAGCAGCTTGGAATGGAACGAGCAGTACTTC.

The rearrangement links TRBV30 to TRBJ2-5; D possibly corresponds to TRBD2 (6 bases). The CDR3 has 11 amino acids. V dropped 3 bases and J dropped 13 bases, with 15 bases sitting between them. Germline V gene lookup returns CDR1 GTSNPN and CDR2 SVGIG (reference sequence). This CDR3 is CAWRTPGLTYF. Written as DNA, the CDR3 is TGTGCCTGGAGAACGCCGGGACTTACGTACTTC.

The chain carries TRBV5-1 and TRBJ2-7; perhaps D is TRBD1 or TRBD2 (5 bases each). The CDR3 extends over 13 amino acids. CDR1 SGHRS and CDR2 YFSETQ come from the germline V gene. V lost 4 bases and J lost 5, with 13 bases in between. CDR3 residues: CASSRAGTDEQYF. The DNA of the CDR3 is TGCGCCAGCAGCAGGGCAGGGACGGACGAGCAGTACTTC.

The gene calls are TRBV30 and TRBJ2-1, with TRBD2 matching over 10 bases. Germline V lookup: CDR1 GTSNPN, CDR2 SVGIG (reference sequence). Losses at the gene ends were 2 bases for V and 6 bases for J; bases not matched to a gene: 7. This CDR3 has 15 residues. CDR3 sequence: CAWSLSGRRFNEQFF. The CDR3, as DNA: TGTGCCTGGAGTCTTAGCGGGAGGAGGTTCAATGAGCAGTTCTTC.

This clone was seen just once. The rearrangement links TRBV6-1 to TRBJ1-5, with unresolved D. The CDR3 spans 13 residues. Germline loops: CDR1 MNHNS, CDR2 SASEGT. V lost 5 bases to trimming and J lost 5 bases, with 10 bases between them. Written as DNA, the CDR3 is TGTGCCAGCAGTTGGCAGGCGGATCAGCCCCAGCATTTT. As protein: CASSWQADQPQHF.

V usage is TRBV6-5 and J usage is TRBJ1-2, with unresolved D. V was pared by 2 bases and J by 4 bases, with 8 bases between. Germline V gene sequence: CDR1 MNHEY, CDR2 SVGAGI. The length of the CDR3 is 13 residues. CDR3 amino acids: CASSYRIFYGYTF. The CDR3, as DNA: TGTGCCAGCAGTTACCGAATCTTCTATGGCTACACCTTC.